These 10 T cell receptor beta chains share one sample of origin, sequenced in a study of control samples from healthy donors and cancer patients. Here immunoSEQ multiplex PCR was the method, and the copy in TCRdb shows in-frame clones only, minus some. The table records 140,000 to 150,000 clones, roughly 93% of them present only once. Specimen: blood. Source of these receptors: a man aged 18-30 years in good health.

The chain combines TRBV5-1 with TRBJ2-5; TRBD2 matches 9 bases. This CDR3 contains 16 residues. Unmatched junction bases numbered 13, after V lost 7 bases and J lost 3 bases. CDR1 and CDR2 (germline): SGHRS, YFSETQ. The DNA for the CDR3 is TGCGCCAGCCGTTACAACCTATTAGCGGGAGAAGAGACCCAGTACTTC. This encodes CASRYNLLAGEETQYF.

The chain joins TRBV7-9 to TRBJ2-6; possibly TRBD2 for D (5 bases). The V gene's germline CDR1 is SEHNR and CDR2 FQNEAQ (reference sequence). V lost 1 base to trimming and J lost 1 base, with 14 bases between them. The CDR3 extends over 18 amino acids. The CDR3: CASSLEEGPISGANVLTF. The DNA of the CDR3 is TGTGCCAGCAGCTTAGAAGAGGGTCCCATTTCTGGGGCCAACGTCCTGACTTTC.

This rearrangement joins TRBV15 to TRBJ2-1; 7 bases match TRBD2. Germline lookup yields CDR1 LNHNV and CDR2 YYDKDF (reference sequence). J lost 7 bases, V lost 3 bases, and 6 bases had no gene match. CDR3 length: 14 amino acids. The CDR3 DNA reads TGTGCCACCAGCAGGGGACTATACGGGAATGAGCAGTTCTTC. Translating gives CATSRGLYGNEQFF.

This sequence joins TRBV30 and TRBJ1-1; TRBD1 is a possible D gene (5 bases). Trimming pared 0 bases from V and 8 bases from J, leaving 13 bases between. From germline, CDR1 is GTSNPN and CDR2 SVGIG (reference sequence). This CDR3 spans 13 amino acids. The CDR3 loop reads CAWSVPRGYEAFF. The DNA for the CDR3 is TGTGCCTGGAGTGTACCCCGGGGGTACGAAGCTTTCTTT.

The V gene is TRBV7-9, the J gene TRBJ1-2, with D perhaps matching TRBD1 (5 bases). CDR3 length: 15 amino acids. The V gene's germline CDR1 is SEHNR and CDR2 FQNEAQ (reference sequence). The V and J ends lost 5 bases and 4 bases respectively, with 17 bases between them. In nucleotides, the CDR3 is TGTGCCAGCAGCGAGAGGATGACAGATATCTATGGCTACACCTTC. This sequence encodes CASSERMTDIYGYTF.

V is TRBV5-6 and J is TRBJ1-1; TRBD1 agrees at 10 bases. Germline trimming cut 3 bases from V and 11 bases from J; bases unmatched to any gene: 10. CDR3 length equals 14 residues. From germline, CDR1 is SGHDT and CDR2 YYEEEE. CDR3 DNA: TGTGCCAGCAGCTCCAATTCCGGGACAGGGGTTGCTTTCTTT. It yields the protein CASSSNSGTGVAFF.

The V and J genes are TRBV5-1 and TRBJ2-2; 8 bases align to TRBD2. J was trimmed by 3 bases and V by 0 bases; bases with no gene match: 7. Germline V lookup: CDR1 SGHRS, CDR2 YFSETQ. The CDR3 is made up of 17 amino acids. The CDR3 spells CASSLATGGDHTGELFF. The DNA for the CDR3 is TGCGCCAGCAGCTTGGCCACGGGAGGGGATCACACCGGGGAGCTGTTTTTT.

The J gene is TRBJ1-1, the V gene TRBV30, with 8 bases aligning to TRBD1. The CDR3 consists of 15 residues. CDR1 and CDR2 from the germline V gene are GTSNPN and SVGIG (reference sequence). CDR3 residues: CAWGGQGAAGPEAFF. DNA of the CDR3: TGTGCTTGGGGTGGGCAGGGGGCTGCCGGCCCTGAAGCTTTCTTT.

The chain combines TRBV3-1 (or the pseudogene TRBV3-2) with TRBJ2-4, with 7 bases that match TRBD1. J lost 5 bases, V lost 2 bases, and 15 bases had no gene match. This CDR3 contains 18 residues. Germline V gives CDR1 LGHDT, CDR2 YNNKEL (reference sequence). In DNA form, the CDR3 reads TGTGCCAGCAGCCAATCGAGTCTCGCAGGGGGAAGAGAAAACATTCAGTACTTC. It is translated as CASSQSSLAGGRENIQYF.

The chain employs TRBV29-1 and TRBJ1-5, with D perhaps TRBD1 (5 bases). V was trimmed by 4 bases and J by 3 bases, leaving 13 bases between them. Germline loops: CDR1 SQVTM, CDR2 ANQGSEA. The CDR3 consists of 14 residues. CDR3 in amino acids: CSVVVGGDNQPQHF. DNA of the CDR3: TGCAGCGTTGTGGTGGGAGGGGACAATCAGCCCCAGCATTTT.